Below are 18 T cell receptor beta chains sequenced from a single sample in a study of blood T cells in healthy people across ages. The authors ran a second PCR of roughly 7 to 11 cycles using a sample-barcoded 5' primer and a J-beta primer mix. TCRdb ran MiXCR on the 5' RACE reads and lists one entry per CDR3 protein. The data contain more than 800,000 distinct CDR3 sequences, roughly 26% of them seen just once; the ten biggest clones take up roughly a sixth. The sample taken for sequencing was blood. Source of these receptors: a woman at least 80 years old in good health.

This clonotype appeared once. An end of the junction differs from the germline gene, which may be a read error. The rearrangement links TRBV14 to TRBJ2-1, with D uncertain. Looked up from germline, CDR1 is SGHDN and CDR2 is FVKESK. The CDR3 is made up of 11 amino acids. The CDR3 here is CASSQVNERFF. CDR3 sequence (DNA): TGTGCCAGCAGCCAAGTTAATGAGCGGTTCTTC.

This clonotype came up a few times. This sequence joins TRBV30 and TRBJ1-6; 11 bases align to TRBD1. The CDR3 totals 14 residues. V lost 6 bases, J lost 10 bases, and 8 bases stayed unmatched. Germline CDR1 is GTSNPN and CDR2 is SVGIG (reference sequence). CDR3 sequence: CACAPGQGGSPLHF. CDR3 sequence (DNA): TGTGCCTGTGCTCCGGGACAGGGGGGATCACCCCTCCACTTT.

This clonotype was counted between two and nine times. This chain uses TRBV30 with TRBJ1-6; D is perhaps TRBD1 (6 bases). The V gene lost 7 bases and the J gene lost 7 bases, with 14 bases spanning the gap. The V gene's germline CDR1 is GTSNPN and CDR2 SVGIG (reference sequence). CDR3 length: 13 amino acids. CDR3 coding DNA: TGTGCCTCTACTACAGGGTACAATTCACCCCTCCACTTT. Translation gives CASTTGYNSPLHF.

CDR3 in amino acids: CASSNDRRNEKLFF. CDR3 DNA: TGTGCCAGCAGTAACGACAGGAGGAATGAAAAACTGTTTTTT. The chain is built from TRBV6-5 and TRBJ1-4; D is possibly TRBD1 (6 bases). V lost 5 bases and J lost 5, with 12 bases in between. Germline V gene data show CDR1 as MNHEY and CDR2 as SVGAGI. The length of the CDR3 is 14 residues.

This clonotype was recorded many times. The chain couples TRBV7-9 to TRBJ2-7; the D gene is possibly TRBD1 (5 bases). The germline CDR1 and CDR2 sequences are SEHNR and FQNEAQ (reference sequence). V lost 1 base to trimming and J lost 0 bases, with 13 bases between them. The CDR3 runs to 16 residues. The CDR3 spells CASSLVPLQDSYEQYF. The CDR3 DNA reads as TGTGCCAGCAGCTTAGTGCCCCTACAGGACTCCTACGAGCAGTACTTC.

This clonotype was recorded many times. The chain recombines TRBV12-3 or TRBV12-4 with TRBJ1-3, with 10 bases fitting TRBD1. The CDR3 sequence is 14 residues long. Trimming cost V 6 bases and J 5 bases; bases outside gene matches: 4. The CDR3 DNA sequence: TGTGCCAGCAGCCTGGGACAGGGGAGAAACACCATATATTTT. Protein sequence: CASSLGQGRNTIYF.

A few counts support this clonotype. This may stem from a read error, because a much larger clone lies one nucleotide away. The chain links TRBV5-1 to TRBJ2-3; D is unresolved. CDR1 is SGHRS and CDR2 is YFSETQ in the germline V gene. Trimming pared 0 bases from V and 5 bases from J, leaving 10 bases between. The CDR3 consists of 14 residues. CDR3 in amino acids: CASSLARWVDTQYF. DNA of the CDR3: TGCGCCAGCAGCTTGGCCAGGTGGGTAGATACGCAGTATTTT.

This clonotype has ten or more counts. J is TRBJ2-1 and V is TRBV4-3; TRBD2 agrees at 11 bases. CDR3 length equals 18 residues. Germline trimming cut 1 base from V and 0 bases from J; bases unmatched to any gene: 5. Germline CDR1 reads LGHNA; CDR2 reads YSLEER. The CDR3 protein is CASSQASGGLSSYNEQFF. The CDR3 DNA reads TGCGCCAGCAGCCAAGCTAGCGGGGGGCTGAGCTCCTACAATGAGCAGTTCTTC.

Worth noting for this clonotype: A much larger clone is a single base away; this may be a read error. The chain employs TRBV7-2 and TRBJ2-1, with 10 bases lining up with TRBD2. Germline values: CDR1 SGHTA, CDR2 FQGNSA. CDR3 length: 15 residues. The DNA for the CDR3 is TGTGTCAGCAGCCCGCAGCGGGGGGGATACAATGAGCAGTTCTTC. Translating gives CVSSPQRGGYNEQFF.

The chain joins TRBV29-1 to TRBJ1-5, with D maybe TRBD1 (5 bases). This CDR3 contains 14 residues. The germline gives CDR1 SQVTM, CDR2 ANQGSEA. Trimming pared 5 bases from V and 1 base from J, leaving 12 bases between. The CDR3 protein is CSVSQGLSNQPQHF. The CDR3 region has the DNA TGCAGCGTTTCTCAGGGTTTGAGCAATCAGCCCCAGCATTTT.

This rearrangement joins TRBV6-5 to TRBJ1-2; 7 nucleotides line up with TRBD1. V gave up 0 bases and J gave up 5 bases; unmatched junction bases: 6. CDR3 size: 15 residues. Germline loops: CDR1 MNHEY, CDR2 SVGAGI. This CDR3 is CASSYSPTGAYGYTF. CDR3 coding DNA: TGTGCCAGCAGTTACTCCCCCACAGGGGCTTATGGCTACACCTTC.

The CDR3 sequence is CSAPRGNGGAKNIQYF. In DNA form, the CDR3 reads TGCAGTGCTCCGAGGGGGAATGGGGGAGCCAAAAACATTCAGTACTTC. The J gene is TRBJ2-4, the V gene TRBV20-1, with a weak D call TRBD1 (6 bases). The CDR3 has 16 amino acids. Per germline, CDR1 DFQATT and CDR2 SNEGSKA (reference sequence). V was pared by 5 bases and J by 0 bases, with 17 bases between.

A word on this clonotype: One end of the junction fails to match germline, which may point to a read error. This chain uses TRBV12-3 or TRBV12-4 with TRBJ2-3, with D unresolved. CDR3 length: 15 residues. CDR3 sequence reads: CASSPRTLGTDTQYF. The CDR3 DNA follows: TGTGCCAGCAGTCCTCGAACCCTGGGCACAGATACGCAATATTTT.

This clonotype came up many times. The J gene is TRBJ2-5, the V gene TRBV7-9; D call uncertain. V was pared by 6 bases and J by 2 bases, with 13 bases between. This CDR3 has 14 residues. Looked up from germline, CDR1 is SEHNR and CDR2 is FQNEAQ (reference sequence). For the CDR3, the DNA is TGTGCCAGCAGGGGCTCGACGGAACAAGAGACCCAGTACTTC. Translated, it gives CASRGSTEQETQYF.

V gene TRBV19 combines with J gene TRBJ2-2; a possible D gene is TRBD1 (6 bases). Germline assignment: CDR1 LNHDA and CDR2 SQIVND (reference sequence). The CDR3 is 13 amino acids. Trimming shortened V by 11 bases and J by 0 bases, and 10 bases separated the two germline ends. The CDR3 region is CASGQSNTGELFF. DNA of the CDR3: TGTGCCTCGGGACAATCGAACACCGGGGAGCTGTTTTTT.

At least ten counts were recorded for this clonotype. The chain carries TRBV6-5 and TRBJ2-7; 7 positions match TRBD1. The ends lost 6 bases at V and 5 bases at J; junction bases unmatched: 7. The germline CDR1 and CDR2 sequences are MNHEY and SVGAGI. This CDR3 contains 13 residues. The CDR3 DNA reads as TGTGCCAGCAGACTAATCGGACAGGACGAGCAGTACTTC. Protein product: CASRLIGQDEQYF.

This clonotype was counted a few times. The chain joins TRBV11-2 to TRBJ1-5; weak D call: TRBD1 (6 bases). Germline CDR1 is SGHAT and CDR2 is FQNNGV. V was pared by 2 bases and J by 2 bases, with 10 bases between. This CDR3 has 15 amino acids. CDR3 coding DNA: TGTGCCAGCAGCTTATCAGGGGCACGCAATCAGCCCCAGCATTTT. Its protein product is CASSLSGARNQPQHF.

There are many counts of this clonotype. This rearrangement joins TRBV27 to TRBJ2-3, with 7 bases matching TRBD1. The junction had 19 bases not matched to a gene; V was cut back by 5 bases and J by 5 bases. The CDR3 extends over 18 amino acids. CDR1 and CDR2 from the germline V gene are MNHEY and SMNVEV (reference sequence). CDR3 in DNA: TGTGCCAGCAGTCAAAGCTTAAAACAGGGGAGAGTTATAGATACGCAGTATTTT. Translated, it gives CASSQSLKQGRVIDTQYF.